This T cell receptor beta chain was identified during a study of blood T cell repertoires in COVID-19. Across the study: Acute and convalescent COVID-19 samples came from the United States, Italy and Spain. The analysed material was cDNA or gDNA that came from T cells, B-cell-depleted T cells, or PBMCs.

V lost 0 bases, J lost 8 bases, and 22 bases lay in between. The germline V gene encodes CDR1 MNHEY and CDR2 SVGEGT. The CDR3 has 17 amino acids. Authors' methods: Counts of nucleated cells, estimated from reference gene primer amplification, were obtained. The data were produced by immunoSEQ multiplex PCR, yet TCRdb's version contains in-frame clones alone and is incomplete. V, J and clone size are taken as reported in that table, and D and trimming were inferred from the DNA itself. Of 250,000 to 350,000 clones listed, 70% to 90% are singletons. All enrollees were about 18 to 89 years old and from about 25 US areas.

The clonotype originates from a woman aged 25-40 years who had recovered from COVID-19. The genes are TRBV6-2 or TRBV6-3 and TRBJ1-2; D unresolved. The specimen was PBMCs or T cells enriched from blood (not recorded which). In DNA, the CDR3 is TGTGCCAGCAGTTACTCATGGGAGAGTAGCAGTTTTCGGGGCTACACCTTC. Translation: CASSYSWESSSFRGYTF.